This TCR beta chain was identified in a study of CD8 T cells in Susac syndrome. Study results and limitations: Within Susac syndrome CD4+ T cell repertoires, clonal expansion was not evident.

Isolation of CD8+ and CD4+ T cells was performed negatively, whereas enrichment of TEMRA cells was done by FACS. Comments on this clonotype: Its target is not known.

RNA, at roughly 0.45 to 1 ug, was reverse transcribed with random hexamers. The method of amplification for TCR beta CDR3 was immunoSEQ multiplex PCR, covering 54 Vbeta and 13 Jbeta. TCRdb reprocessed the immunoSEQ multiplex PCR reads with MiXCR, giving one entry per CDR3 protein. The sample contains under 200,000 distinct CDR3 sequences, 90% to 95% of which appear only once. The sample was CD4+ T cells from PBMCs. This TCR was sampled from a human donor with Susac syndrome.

DNA of the CDR3: TGTGCCAGCAGTGTGGGGGGCCACACCGGGGAGCTGTTTTTT. Protein: CASSVGGHTGELFF. This chain connects TRBV27 to TRBJ2-2, with D perhaps being TRBD1 or TRBD2 (6 bases each). The germline V and J ends were trimmed by 5 bases and 3 bases, with 10 bases remaining between them. CDR1 is MNHEY, CDR2 SMNVEV, per germline (reference sequence). The CDR3 has 14 amino acids.